Each of the 26 T cell receptor beta chains below was sequenced from the same sample in a study of shared clonotypes between healthy human individuals. The data were produced by immunoSEQ multiplex PCR, yet TCRdb's version contains in-frame clones alone and is incomplete. The sample contains over 2,000,000 clones, over 85% of which appear only once. CD45RO-negative, CCR7-selected cells formed the naive CD8 fraction, which excluded terminally differentiated effector memory CD45RA+ cells. The specimen was naive CD8+ T cells from PBMCs. The receptor set was obtained from a man between 18 and 29 years old in good health. Some clones in this sample may be carry-over from other donors' samples.

The rearrangement joins TRBV5-6 to TRBJ1-2; the match to TRBD1 covers 12 bases. The CDR3 length is 15 residues. Germline CDR1 reads SGHDT; CDR2 reads YYEEEE. With V trimmed by 4 bases and J by 7 bases, 8 bases remained unmatched. In nucleotides, the CDR3 is TGTGCCAGCAGCCTACCGGGACAGGGGGCTCTTGGCTACACCTTC. Its protein product is CASSLPGQGALGYTF.

This chain joins TRBV15 and TRBJ2-7; 7 bases agree with TRBD2. With 3 bases clipped from V and 0 bases from J, the junction kept 8 bases outside the gene matches. CDR1 is LNHNV and CDR2 is YYDKDF in the germline V gene (reference sequence). CDR3 length equals 16 residues. The CDR3 DNA reads TGTGCCACCAGCAGTGGAGTGACTAGCATCTCCTACGAGCAGTACTTC. Amino acids: CATSSGVTSISYEQYF.

This clone has only a few counts. The chain joins TRBV10-3 to TRBJ2-1; the D is unclear. Trimming took 5 bases from V and 1 from J, leaving 6 bases between them. The V gene's germline CDR1 is ENHRY and CDR2 SYGVKD. This CDR3 spans 13 amino acids. The CDR3 nucleotides are TGTGCCATCAGTAATCCATCCTACAATGAGCAGTTCTTC. Its translation is CAISNPSYNEQFF.

The chain recombines TRBV7-2 with TRBJ1-5, with a weak D call TRBD1 (5 bases). V was pared by 1 base and J by 5 bases, with 15 bases between. CDR3 length: 16 residues. Germline V CDR1 and CDR2: SGHTA, FQGNSA. The chain's CDR3 is CASSLVGPGPDQPQHF. In DNA form, the CDR3 reads TGTGCCAGCAGCTTAGTCGGTCCGGGACCGGATCAGCCCCAGCATTTT.

The rearrangement uses TRBV7-6 and TRBJ2-5; 11 bases fit TRBD1. There are 16 residues in the CDR3. V lost 2 bases and J lost 4; bases outside the gene matches: 6. Germline-derived CDR1 and CDR2 are SGHVS and FNYEAQ. The CDR3 region has the DNA TGTGCCAGCAGCTTAAGCCCCGGACAGGGGGCAGAGACCCAGTACTTC. Translated, it gives CASSLSPGQGAETQYF.

The genes are TRBV5-4 and TRBJ2-2, with unresolved D. V dropped 6 bases and J dropped 6 bases, with 15 bases sitting between them. Germline V lookup: CDR1 SGHNT, CDR2 YYREEE (reference sequence). The CDR3 length is 14 residues. CDR3: CASTTWGYAGELFF. The CDR3 nucleotides read TGTGCCAGCACCACGTGGGGTTACGCCGGGGAGCTGTTTTTT.

CDR3 residues: CASSLVSWEKLFF. CDR3 nucleotide sequence: TGTGCCAGCAGCTTAGTTTCTTGGGAAAAACTGTTTTTT. The V gene is TRBV7-9, the J gene TRBJ1-4; D is ambiguous. CDR1 is SEHNR and CDR2 is FQNEAQ in the germline V gene (reference sequence). V was pared by 1 base and J by 8 bases, with 8 bases between. The CDR3 sequence is 13 residues long.

The V gene is TRBV5-1, the J gene TRBJ2-2, with 7 bases fitting TRBD2. Germline CDR1 and CDR2: SGHRS and YFSETQ. With V trimmed by 5 bases and J by 5 bases, 9 bases remained unmatched. The CDR3 has 15 residues. CDR3 DNA: TGCGCCAGCAGTAGCCAGCGGGAAAGGACCGGGGAGCTGTTTTTT. Translating gives CASSSQRERTGELFF.

This clone was picked up one time. The gene calls are TRBV5-6 and TRBJ2-7; D is undetermined. The V gene lost 2 bases and the J gene lost 5 bases, with 14 bases spanning the gap. CDR3 length: 14 amino acids. CDR1 and CDR2 (germline): SGHDT, YYEEEE. The DNA for the CDR3 is TGTGCCAGCAGCTTAGAAGGAGTTCAGAACGAGCAGTACTTC. Translated, it gives CASSLEGVQNEQYF.

This chain joins TRBV7-7 and TRBJ2-5; TRBD2 matches at 9 bases. The germline V gene has CDR1 SSHAT and CDR2 FNYEAQ (reference sequence). V lost 1 base, J lost 2 bases, and 11 bases stayed unmatched. CDR3 length: 18 amino acids. For the CDR3, the DNA is TGTGCCAGCAGCTTAGTGCTGCGGGAGGGCCTTGGGCAAGAGACCCAGTACTTC. Translated: CASSLVLREGLGQETQYF. Drawing the rest from reference TRBV7-7 and TRBJ2-5, the complete variable domain is GAGVSQSPRYKVTKRGQDVTLRCDPISSHATLYWYQQALGQGPEFLTYFNYEAQPDKSGLPSDRFSAERPEGSISTLTIQRTEQRDSAMYRCASSLVLREGLGQETQYFGPGTRLLVL.

On this clone: The sample carries other DNA sequences with the same CDR3. The chain links TRBV9 to TRBJ1-1; 7 bases align to TRBD1. Losses at the gene ends were 3 bases for V and 1 base for J; bases not matched to a gene: 3. This CDR3 spans 14 amino acids. The germline V gene encodes CDR1 SGDLS and CDR2 YYNGEE. CDR3 region: CASSEGTENTEAFF. The CDR3 DNA reads as TGTGCCAGCAGCGAAGGGACAGAGAACACTGAAGCTTTCTTT.

This clone was picked up a small number of times. Other DNA sequences in this specimen translate into the identical CDR3. This chain uses TRBV9 with TRBJ2-7, with 8 bases identical to TRBD1. In germline, CDR1 is SGDLS, CDR2 YYNGEE. CDR3 length: 14 residues. V lost 3 bases, J lost 2 bases, and 4 bases stayed unmatched. The CDR3 sequence: CASSAGTGPYEQYF. Here the CDR3 DNA reads TGTGCCAGCAGCGCCGGGACAGGTCCCTACGAGCAGTACTTC.

Comments on this clone: Other DNA sequences in this specimen translate into the identical CDR3. This chain uses TRBV10-3 with TRBJ2-7; 7 nucleotides agree with TRBD1. The germline V gene has CDR1 ENHRY and CDR2 SYGVKD. The CDR3 runs to 13 residues. The trim removed 4 bases at V and 1 base at J, leaving 1 base unmatched. CDR3 sequence (DNA): TGTGCCATCAGTGGGGACAGTTCCTACGAGCAGTACTTC. Its protein is CAISGDSSYEQYF.

The chain links TRBV7-9 to TRBJ2-2; D tentatively fits TRBD1 or TRBD2 (5 bases each). CDR3 length: 19 residues. V dropped 0 bases and J dropped 6 bases, with 23 bases sitting between them. CDR1 is SEHNR and CDR2 is FQNEAQ in the germline V gene (reference sequence). The CDR3 loop is CASSLAPPGPEGRPGELFF. The CDR3, as DNA: TGTGCCAGCAGCTTAGCGCCCCCGGGACCGGAAGGACGTCCCGGGGAGCTGTTTTTT.

The rearrangement joins TRBV5-6 to TRBJ2-7; 8 nucleotides align to TRBD2. The germline V gene has CDR1 SGHDT and CDR2 YYEEEE. This CDR3 has 14 amino acids. J lost 3 bases, V lost 6 bases, and 8 bases had no gene match. The CDR3 DNA is TGTGCCAGCATCAAGCGGGAGAGTGACTACGAGCAGTACTTC. This translates into CASIKRESDYEQYF.

The count of this clone is one. The CDR3 reads CASSSWGTGYEQYF. The DNA of the CDR3 is TGTGCCAGCAGTTCTTGGGGGACAGGCTACGAGCAGTACTTC. The rearrangement joins TRBV27 to TRBJ2-7, with 8 bases matching TRBD1. Germline CDR1 is MNHEY and CDR2 is SMNVEV (reference sequence). With 4 bases clipped from V and 3 bases from J, the junction kept 5 bases outside the gene matches. The CDR3 sequence is 14 residues long.

This sequence joins TRBV5-6 and TRBJ1-1; perhaps TRBD1 as D (6 bases). The CDR3 has 17 residues. Looked up from germline, CDR1 is SGHDT and CDR2 is YYEEEE. The V gene lost 1 base and the J gene lost 4 bases, with 20 bases spanning the gap. The CDR3 loop is CASSLRVVAGGGTEAFF. Written as DNA, the CDR3 is TGTGCCAGCAGCTTGAGGGTTGTGGCCGGGGGCGGCACTGAAGCTTTCTTT.

This clone was seen once. This sequence joins TRBV28 and TRBJ2-7; D is ambiguous. CDR1 and CDR2 from the germline V gene are MDHEN and SYDVKM. The V end lost 3 bases, the J end lost 2 bases, and 14 bases lay between the germline ends. This CDR3 has 15 residues. The CDR3 DNA is TGTGCCAGCAGTTTTTTGGGTACAATACCCTACGAGCAGTACTTC. It encodes CASSFLGTIPYEQYF.

The chain combines TRBV27 with TRBJ1-2; 11 bases align to TRBD1. After removal of 2 bases from V and 4 bases from J, the junction contained 9 bases not matched to a gene. Germline loops: CDR1 MNHEY, CDR2 SMNVEV (reference sequence). The CDR3 loop spans 17 amino acids. The CDR3 nucleotides read TGTGCCAGCAGTTTAAGTTTGGGGGACAGGGGGTCCTATGGCTACACCTTC. Protein sequence: CASSLSLGDRGSYGYTF.

J is TRBJ2-1 and V is TRBV7-9; D possibly corresponds to TRBD2 (5 bases). CDR3 size: 14 residues. The germline V and J ends were trimmed by 0 bases and 7 bases, with 10 bases remaining between them. Germline assignment: CDR1 SEHNR and CDR2 FQNEAQ (reference sequence). The DNA for the CDR3 is TGTGCCAGCAGCTTAGCGGGAGACCAGAATGAGCAGTTCTTC. Its translation: CASSLAGDQNEQFF.

This sequence joins TRBV5-4 and TRBJ2-1, with 10 bases that match TRBD1. Looked up from germline, CDR1 is SGHNT and CDR2 is YYREEE (reference sequence). This CDR3 spans 16 amino acids. The J segment lost 7 bases and the V segment lost 4 bases, leaving 11 bases of the junction unmatched. The CDR3 is CASSPTGGPAGNEQFF. The CDR3 region has the DNA TGTGCCAGCAGCCCGACAGGGGGCCCTGCCGGAAATGAGCAGTTCTTC.

The chain joins TRBV11-2 to TRBJ2-7; 7 bases are a match to TRBD1. Trimming cost V 5 bases and J 3 bases; bases outside gene matches: 13. The germline gives CDR1 SGHAT, CDR2 FQNNGV. This CDR3 is 16 amino acids long. CDR3 protein: CASSPGLAGGYYEQYF. The CDR3 DNA is TGTGCCAGCAGCCCCGGTTTGGCAGGGGGTTACTACGAGCAGTACTTC.

In this sample, this clone turned up once. This rearrangement joins TRBV4-1 to TRBJ1-4; TRBD1 might be the D (5 bases). This CDR3 contains 13 residues. V was shortened by 5 bases and J by 5 bases, with 9 bases between the two germline ends. Germline V gene data show CDR1 as MGHRA and CDR2 as YSYEKL. CDR3 amino acids: CASSGTLNEKLFF. The DNA of the CDR3 is TGCGCCAGCAGCGGGACCCTAAATGAAAAACTGTTTTTT.

The chain has TRBV30 and TRBJ1-1; 7 bases map to TRBD1. From germline, CDR1 is GTSNPN and CDR2 SVGIG (reference sequence). V dropped 0 bases and J dropped 4; count of bases not matched to a gene: 5. The CDR3 is 14 amino acids. The CDR3 DNA reads as TGTGCCTGGAGTGTACAGTCAGGGGGCACTGAAGCTTTCTTT. Translated: CAWSVQSGGTEAFF.

The rearrangement uses TRBV4-1 and TRBJ2-7; no clear D. The V end was cut by 4 bases, the J end by 5 bases, with 24 bases between. The CDR3 sequence is 17 residues long. Germline loops: CDR1 MGHRA, CDR2 YSYEKL. The CDR3 spells CASSPNPSQARLHEQYF. The CDR3, as DNA: TGCGCCAGCAGCCCAAACCCTTCCCAAGCTCGACTTCACGAGCAGTACTTC.

This chain links TRBV7-2 with TRBJ2-7; 11 bases line up with TRBD1. The junction had 7 bases not matched to a gene; V was cut back by 3 bases and J by 6 bases. CDR3 length: 15 amino acids. The germline CDR1 and CDR2 sequences are SGHTA and FQGNSA. In DNA, the CDR3 is TGTGCCAGCAGCTTCACCGGGACAGGGGGAGGCGAGCAGTACTTC. Its translation is CASSFTGTGGGEQYF.